A single sample gave rise to the 32 T cell receptor beta chains below, sequenced in a study of T cells in localized non-small cell lung cancer. The table came from immunoSEQ multiplex PCR; TCRdb's copy has only in-frame clones and leaves some out. The table records about 680 clones, 28% of them present only once. Material: normal lung tissue next to the tumor, obtained before any cancer treatment. These receptors were taken from a female donor of 60 years or more with stage II lung adenocarcinoma.

V gene TRBV6-8 combines with J gene TRBJ2-3, with 10 bases that match TRBD1. This CDR3 spans 14 amino acids. The germline CDR1 and CDR2 sequences are MNHGY and SAAAGT. V lost 6 bases and J lost 2; bases outside the gene matches: 2. The CDR3 bases are TGTGCCAGCAGCGACAGGGGGCCCACAGATACGCAGTATTTT. Its translation is CASSDRGPTDTQYF.

In this sample, this clone is large. V is TRBV11-3 and J is TRBJ2-3; perhaps D is TRBD1 or TRBD2 (7 bases each). V was trimmed by 5 bases and J by 3 bases, leaving 18 bases between them. CDR3 size: 16 residues. Germline CDR1 reads SGHNT; CDR2 reads YENEEA. CDR3 nucleotides: TGTGCCAGCAGCGCTCGACAGGGAGGGTCTACAGATACGCAGTATTTT. As protein: CASSARQGGSTDTQYF.

J is TRBJ2-3 and V is TRBV28; 7 nucleotides match TRBD1. Trimming cost V 5 bases and J 2 bases; bases outside gene matches: 13. The CDR3 has 17 residues. Looked up from germline, CDR1 is MDHEN and CDR2 is SYDVKM. CDR3: CASSTNPLGGYTDTQYF. As DNA, the CDR3 is TGTGCCAGCAGTACGAACCCTTTAGGGGGCTACACAGATACGCAGTATTTT.

Judged by abundance, this clone is large (0.1 to 1%). This sequence joins TRBV11-3 and TRBJ2-3, with 13 bases fitting TRBD2. Germline lookup yields CDR1 SGHNT and CDR2 YENEEA. The junction had 3 bases not matched to a gene; V was cut back by 5 bases and J by 4 bases. This CDR3 region has 15 residues. CDR3 protein: CASSPGLAGADTQYF. The CDR3 coding sequence is TGTGCCAGCAGCCCAGGACTAGCGGGAGCAGATACGCAGTATTTT.

The V gene is TRBV15, the J gene TRBJ2-3; the match to TRBD1 covers 7 bases. The CDR3 has 16 amino acids. Looked up from germline, CDR1 is LNHNV and CDR2 is YYDKDF (reference sequence). Trimming at V came to 0 bases and at J to 2 bases, leaving 5 bases not matched to a gene. The CDR3 protein is CATSRDPGQNTDTQYF. The CDR3 coding sequence is TGTGCCACCAGCAGAGATCCGGGACAGAACACAGATACGCAGTATTTT.

The chain carries TRBV28 and TRBJ1-1, with 7 bases aligning to TRBD1. In germline, CDR1 is MDHEN, CDR2 SYDVKM. There are 15 residues in the CDR3. V gave up 2 bases and J gave up 5 bases; unmatched junction bases: 8. CDR3 coding DNA: TGTGCCAGCAGTTTAGAGGGGGCAGGATGGACTGAAGCTTTCTTT. This codes for CASSLEGAGWTEAFF.

This chain connects TRBV6-8 to TRBJ2-2; D is unclear. The CDR3 has 13 amino acids. From germline, CDR1 is MNHGY and CDR2 SAAAGT. The germline V and J ends were trimmed by 2 bases and 3 bases, with 4 bases remaining between them. The CDR3 here is CASSYRDTGELFF. Written as DNA, the CDR3 is TGTGCCAGCAGTTACAGGGACACCGGGGAGCTGTTTTTT.

For this clone: A read error may account for a junction end that differs from germline. The rearrangement uses TRBV28 and TRBJ2-5; perhaps TRBD1 as D (6 bases). Germline V gives CDR1 MDHEN, CDR2 SYDVKM. The CDR3 consists of 15 residues. The CDR3 sequence is CASRATRGTQETQYF. The CDR3 DNA reads TGTGCTAGCAGGGCCACCAGGGGAACCCAAGAGACCCAGTACTTC.

V is TRBV18 and J is TRBJ1-2; 8 bases map to TRBD1. After removal of 2 bases from V and 3 bases from J, the junction contained 2 bases not matched to a gene. The CDR3 loop spans 14 amino acids. Germline CDR1 and CDR2: KGHSH and LQKENI. In nucleotides, the CDR3 is TGTGCCAGCTCACCAACGGGACAGGACTATGGCTACACCTTC. Protein product: CASSPTGQDYGYTF.

The gene calls are TRBV19 and TRBJ2-7; TRBD1 is a possible D gene (6 bases). The germline V and J ends were trimmed by 3 bases and 0 bases, with 12 bases remaining between them. CDR3 length: 15 amino acids. Germline CDR1 is LNHDA and CDR2 is SQIVND (reference sequence). The CDR3 DNA is TGTGCCAGTAGTATGTTTGGACAGAGCTCCTACGAGCAGTACTTC. It yields the protein CASSMFGQSSYEQYF.

This clone was counted a single time. The chain uses TRBV19 and TRBJ2-7, with TRBD1 as a possible D gene (8 bases). Germline V gene lookup returns CDR1 LNHDA and CDR2 SQIVND (reference sequence). The CDR3 is 12 amino acids. V lost 5 bases, J lost 7 bases, and 12 bases lay in between. The CDR3 spells CASSGQGGEQYF. The CDR3 DNA reads as TGTGCCAGTAGTGGACAGGGAGGGGAGCAGTACTTC.

This sequence joins TRBV19 and TRBJ1-1; D remains unclear. V was trimmed by 4 bases and J by 4 bases, leaving 10 bases between them. Germline values: CDR1 LNHDA, CDR2 SQIVND (reference sequence). The CDR3 contains 13 residues. The DNA for the CDR3 is TGTGCCAGTAGTAATAGCAGAAGCACTGAAGCTTTCTTT. Protein product: CASSNSRSTEAFF.

The gene calls are TRBV28 and TRBJ1-2; D ambiguous. Germline values: CDR1 MDHEN, CDR2 SYDVKM. This CDR3 spans 14 amino acids. V was cut by 9 bases and J by 4 bases, with 18 bases left in between. The CDR3 DNA sequence: TGTGCCAGTACCACCGCGGGCTGGGCCTATGGCTACACCTTC. Its protein product is CASTTAGWAYGYTF.

By its share, this clone is medium-sized. The J gene is TRBJ1-6, the V gene TRBV11-3, with 11 bases that match TRBD1. V lost 5 bases, J lost 9 bases, and 12 bases stayed unmatched. The CDR3 has 17 residues. Germline CDR1 and CDR2: SGHNT and YENEEA. CDR3 protein: CASSTHEGQGVASPLHF. The CDR3 DNA reads TGTGCCAGCAGCACGCACGAGGGACAGGGGGTTGCTTCACCCCTCCACTTT. The full variable domain, rest sourced from reference TRBV11-3 and TRBJ1-6, is EAGVVQSPRYKIIEKKQPVAFWCNPISGHNTLYWYLQNLGQGPELLIRYENEEAVDDSQLPKDRFSAERLKGVDSTLKIQPAELGDSAVYLCASSTHEGQGVASPLHFGNGTRLTVT.

The chain joins TRBV11-3 to TRBJ2-1; TRBD2 aligns across 10 bases. J lost 6 bases, V lost 1 base, and 9 bases had no gene match. Germline V gives CDR1 SGHNT, CDR2 YENEEA. The CDR3 contains 17 residues. The chain's CDR3 is CASSLVGASGRPNEQFF. CDR3 DNA: TGTGCCAGCAGCTTAGTCGGCGCTAGCGGGAGACCCAATGAGCAGTTCTTC.

The V call is TRBV29-1, the J call TRBJ1-2; a possible D gene is TRBD1 (6 bases). This CDR3 is 13 amino acids long. Germline V gives CDR1 SQVTM, CDR2 ANQGSEA. The V end was cut by 7 bases, the J end by 2 bases, with 14 bases between. CDR3 nucleotides: TGCAGCGACTCGACAGGAGACAACTATGGCTACACCTTC. This translates into CSDSTGDNYGYTF.

This clone has a handful of counts. V gene TRBV19 combines with J gene TRBJ2-5; the D is unclear. The CDR3 consists of 12 residues. V shed 1 base and J shed 4 bases, with 4 bases lying between them. Germline-derived CDR1 and CDR2 are LNHDA and SQIVND (reference sequence). The CDR3 DNA is TGTGCCAGTAGTATAGCCGGAGAGACCCAGTACTTC. The encoded protein is CASSIAGETQYF.

This clone was detected only a few times. The rearrangement joins TRBV6-8 to TRBJ2-7, with 9 bases identical to TRBD1. V shed 6 bases, J shed 4 bases, and the junction held 7 bases outside the gene matches. Germline V gene data show CDR1 as MNHGY and CDR2 as SAAAGT. The CDR3 consists of 14 residues. Here the CDR3 reads CASRLQGAGYEQYF. In nucleotides, the CDR3 is TGTGCCAGCAGACTACAGGGGGCGGGTTACGAGCAGTACTTC.

The rearrangement uses TRBV6-8 and TRBJ1-3; 9 nucleotides match TRBD1. V was pared by 4 bases and J by 2 bases, with 6 bases of the junction left unmatched. CDR3 length equals 16 residues. Germline CDR1 reads MNHGY; CDR2 reads SAAAGT. The DNA of the CDR3 is TGTGCCAGCAGTTTCGGACAGGGGAACCCTGGAAACACCATATATTTT. Amino acid sequence: CASSFGQGNPGNTIYF.

In its sample, this clone ranks as medium-sized. The rearrangement uses TRBV2 and TRBJ1-1; D possibly corresponds to TRBD1 (5 bases). The V end was cut by 5 bases, the J end by 5 bases, with 18 bases between. CDR3 length equals 15 residues. Per germline, CDR1 SNHLY and CDR2 FYNNEI. CDR3 loop: CASSFRPDPGTEAFF. In DNA, the CDR3 is TGTGCCAGCAGTTTTCGGCCGGACCCAGGGACTGAAGCTTTCTTT.

The chain joins TRBV14 to TRBJ2-1; D not resolved. The germline V gene encodes CDR1 SGHDN and CDR2 FVKESK. The CDR3 length is 12 residues. Trimming took off 1 base at V and 9 bases at J, with 7 bases between the two ends. For the CDR3, the DNA is TGTGCCAGCAGCCAAGGATTCACTGAGCAGTTCTTC. Encoded protein: CASSQGFTEQFF.

As concerns this clone: Other DNA sequences in this specimen translate into the identical CDR3. This chain connects TRBV18 to TRBJ2-1; no reliable D call. Trimming stripped 0 bases from V and 0 bases from J, with 6 bases between. Germline V gene sequence: CDR1 KGHSH, CDR2 LQKENI. The CDR3 has 15 amino acids. The CDR3 nucleotides are TGTGCCAGCTCACCACCGGGAAGCTCCTACAATGAGCAGTTCTTC. The encoded protein is CASSPPGSSYNEQFF.

The J gene is TRBJ1-1, the V gene TRBV6-8; 8 nucleotides align to TRBD1. Germline V gives CDR1 MNHGY, CDR2 SAAAGT. The CDR3 runs 13 residues. V lost 6 bases to trimming and J lost 8 bases; unmatched junction nucleotides: 8. The CDR3, as DNA: TGTGCCAGCAGCTATTACAGGGGGACAGAAGCTTTCTTT. Amino acids: CASSYYRGTEAFF.

The chain couples TRBV28 to TRBJ2-1; possible D gene TRBD1, 7 bases. This CDR3 has 15 residues. CDR1 is MDHEN, CDR2 SYDVKM, per germline. V was clipped by 5 bases and J by 8 bases, with 19 bases between them. CDR3 DNA sequence: TGTGCCAGCAGTCGACAGGGAGGTTGGGTCGATGAGCAGTTCTTC. Amino acid sequence: CASSRQGGWVDEQFF.

The V call is TRBV10-3, the J call TRBJ1-1; D is perhaps TRBD1 (5 bases). V was clipped by 11 bases and J by 2 bases, with 18 bases between them. The CDR3 length is 14 residues. Germline CDR1 and CDR2: ENHRY and SYGVKD. CDR3 nucleotides: TGTGCCTCGTCAGCGGGGGAGGGAAACACTGAAGCTTTCTTT. As protein: CASSAGEGNTEAFF.

The chain couples TRBV18 to TRBJ1-3; D is undetermined. The V gene's germline CDR1 is KGHSH and CDR2 LQKENI. The CDR3 is 15 amino acids. The V end lost 0 bases, the J end lost 5 bases, and 11 bases lay between the germline ends. CDR3 nucleotide sequence: TGTGCCAGCTCACCACCGTCCCTTACCAGAAACACCATATATTTT. Its translation is CASSPPSLTRNTIYF.

The rearrangement links TRBV15 to TRBJ2-3, with 13 bases that match TRBD2. Germline CDR1 LNHNV, CDR2 YYDKDF (reference sequence). This CDR3 contains 16 residues. V shed 0 bases, J shed 6 bases, and the junction held 3 bases outside the gene matches. The CDR3 protein is CATSRELAGGGDTQYF. In nucleotides, the CDR3 is TGTGCCACCAGCAGAGAACTAGCGGGAGGGGGGGATACGCAGTATTTT.

The CDR3 sequence: CASSISGPGSYNEQFF. As DNA, the CDR3 is TGTGCCAGTAGTATTTCCGGGCCCGGGTCCTACAATGAGCAGTTCTTC. This sequence joins TRBV19 and TRBJ2-1; no definite D call. Germline V gene data show CDR1 as LNHDA and CDR2 as SQIVND (reference sequence). The CDR3 covers 16 residues. V gave up 3 bases and J gave up 1 base, with 13 bases separating them.

The J gene is TRBJ1-1, the V gene TRBV19; no clear D. The CDR3 has 13 residues. Germline V gives CDR1 LNHDA, CDR2 SQIVND (reference sequence). The V end lost 4 bases, the J end lost 4 bases, and 10 bases lay between the germline ends. Here the CDR3 reads CASSNRVGTEAFF. CDR3 bases: TGTGCCAGTAGTAATCGGGTGGGCACTGAAGCTTTCTTT.

This clone was observed a handful of times. J is TRBJ2-5 and V is TRBV6-7; TRBD1 or TRBD2 may be the D gene (5 bases each). TRBV6-7 falls under the ORF class, with uncertain function. V was clipped by 10 bases and J by 5 bases, with 20 bases between them. The CDR3 extends over 14 amino acids. CDR3 nucleotide sequence: TGTGCCACCAAGGAAGAGGGGAGTGGGGAGACCCAGTACTTC. As protein: CATKEEGSGETQYF.

The sample holds a few counts of this clone. Here the CDR3 DNA reads TGTGCCAGCAGTCTACCTCGGGCTCGTGATGGCTACACCTTC. This codes for CASSLPRARDGYTF. V and J are TRBV28 and TRBJ1-2; D remains ambiguous. Deletions cut 5 bases from V and 6 bases from J, with 16 bases between. CDR1 and CDR2 (germline): MDHEN, SYDVKM. The CDR3 is 14 amino acids.

By share, this clone counts as medium-sized. The J gene is TRBJ1-2, the V gene TRBV11-3, with D perhaps TRBD1 (6 bases). This CDR3 has 14 amino acids. V gave up 3 bases and J gave up 7 bases, with 15 bases separating them. Germline V gene data show CDR1 as SGHNT and CDR2 as YENEEA. The CDR3 is CASSLNSGVSGYTF. CDR3 bases: TGTGCCAGCAGCTTGAATTCAGGGGTTAGTGGCTACACCTTC. Using reference TRBV11-3 and TRBJ1-2 for the parts outside the CDR3, the full variable domain is EAGVVQSPRYKIIEKKQPVAFWCNPISGHNTLYWYLQNLGQGPELLIRYENEEAVDDSQLPKDRFSAERLKGVDSTLKIQPAELGDSAVYLCASSLNSGVSGYTFGSGTRLTVV.